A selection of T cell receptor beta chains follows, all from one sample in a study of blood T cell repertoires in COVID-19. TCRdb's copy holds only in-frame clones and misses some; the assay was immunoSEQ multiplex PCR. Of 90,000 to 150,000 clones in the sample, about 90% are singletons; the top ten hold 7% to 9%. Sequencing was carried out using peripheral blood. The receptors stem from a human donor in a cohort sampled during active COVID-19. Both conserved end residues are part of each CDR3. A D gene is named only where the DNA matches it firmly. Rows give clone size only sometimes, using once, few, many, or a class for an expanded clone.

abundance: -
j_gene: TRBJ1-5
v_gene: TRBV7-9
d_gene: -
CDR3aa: CASSRTGSDNQPQHF
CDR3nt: TGTGCCAGCAGCCGGACCGGGAGTGACAATCAGCCCCAGCATTTT

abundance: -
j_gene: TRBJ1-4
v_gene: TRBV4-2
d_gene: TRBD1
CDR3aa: CASSQGGQGREKLFF
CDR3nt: TGTGCCAGCAGCCAAGGGGGACAGGGGAGGGAAAAACTGTTTTTT

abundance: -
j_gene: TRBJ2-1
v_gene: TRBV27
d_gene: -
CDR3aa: CASSPAYNEQFF
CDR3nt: TGTGCCAGTTCCCCCGCCTACAATGAGCAGTTCTTC

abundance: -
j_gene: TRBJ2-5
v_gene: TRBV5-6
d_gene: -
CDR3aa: CASSLQGGETQYF
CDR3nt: TGTGCCAGCAGCTTGCAGGGGGGAGAGACCCAGTACTTC

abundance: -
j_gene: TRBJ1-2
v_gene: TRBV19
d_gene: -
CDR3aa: CASSIQASGYTF
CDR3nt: TGTGCCAGTAGTATACAGGCGTCTGGCTACACCTTC

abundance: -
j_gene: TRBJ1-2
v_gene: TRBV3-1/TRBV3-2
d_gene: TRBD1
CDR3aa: CASSPGGTGIGGYTF
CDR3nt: TGTGCCAGCAGTCCAGGCGGGACAGGGATTGGCGGCTACACCTTC

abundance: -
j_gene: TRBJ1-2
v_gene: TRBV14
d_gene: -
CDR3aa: CASSQDRGHALANYGYTF
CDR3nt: TGTGCCAGCAGCCAAGATCGGGGTCACGCCTTAGCTAACTATGGCTACACCTTC

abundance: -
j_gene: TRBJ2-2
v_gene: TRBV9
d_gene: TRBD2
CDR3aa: CASSVGGVLAVPGELFF
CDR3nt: TGTGCCAGCAGCGTAGGAGGGGTACTAGCGGTACCCGGGGAGCTGTTTTTT

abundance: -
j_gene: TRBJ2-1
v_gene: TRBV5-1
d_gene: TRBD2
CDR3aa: CASSIRAGGPLNEQFF
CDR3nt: TGCGCCAGCAGCATCCGAGCGGGAGGGCCCTTGAATGAGCAGTTCTTC

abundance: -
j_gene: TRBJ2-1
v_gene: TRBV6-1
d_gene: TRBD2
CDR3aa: CASSEGTSRRFF
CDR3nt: TGTGCCAGCAGTGAAGGGACTAGCAGGCGGTTCTTC

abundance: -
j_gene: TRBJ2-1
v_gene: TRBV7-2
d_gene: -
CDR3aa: CASSLAWTINEQFF
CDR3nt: TGTGCCAGCAGCTTAGCGTGGACTATCAATGAGCAGTTCTTC

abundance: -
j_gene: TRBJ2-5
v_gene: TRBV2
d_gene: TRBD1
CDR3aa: CARTGGLRETQYF
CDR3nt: TGTGCCAGGACAGGGGGCCTCCGGGAGACCCAGTACTTC

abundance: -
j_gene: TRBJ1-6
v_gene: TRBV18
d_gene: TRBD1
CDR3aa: CASSPQGANSPLHF
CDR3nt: TGTGCCAGCTCACCACAGGGGGCTAATTCACCCCTCCACTTT

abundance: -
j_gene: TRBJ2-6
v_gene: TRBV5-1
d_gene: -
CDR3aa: CASSGSEVGANVLTF
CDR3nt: TGCGCCAGCAGCGGCTCGGAGGTAGGGGCCAACGTCCTGACTTTC

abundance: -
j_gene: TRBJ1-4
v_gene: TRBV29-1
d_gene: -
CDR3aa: CSVRGVDEGSGTNEKLFF
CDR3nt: TGCAGCGTTCGGGGTGTGGATGAGGGCTCGGGAACTAATGAAAAACTGTTTTTT

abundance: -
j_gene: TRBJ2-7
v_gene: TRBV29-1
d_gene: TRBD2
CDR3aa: CSVGLGLAGVEQYF
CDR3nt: TGCAGCGTTGGTTTGGGACTAGCGGGAGTCGAGCAGTACTTC

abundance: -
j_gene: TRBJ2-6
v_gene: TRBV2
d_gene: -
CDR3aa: CARGGLGSGANVLTF
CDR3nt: TGTGCCAGGGGGGGTCTTGGCTCTGGGGCCAACGTCCTGACTTTC

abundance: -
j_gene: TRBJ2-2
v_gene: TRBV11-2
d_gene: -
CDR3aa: CASSLPAPRSGELFF
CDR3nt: TGTGCCAGCAGCTTACCCGCCCCGAGGTCCGGGGAGCTGTTTTTT

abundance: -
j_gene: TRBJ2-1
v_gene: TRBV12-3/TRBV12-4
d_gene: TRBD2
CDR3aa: CASSFNGLAAVFF
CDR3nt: TGTGCCAGCAGTTTTAACGGACTAGCGGCGGTGTTCTTC

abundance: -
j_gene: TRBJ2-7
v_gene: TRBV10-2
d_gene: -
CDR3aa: CASRAADSSSYEQYF
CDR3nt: TGCGCCAGCAGGGCGGCCGACTCGAGCTCCTACGAGCAGTACTTC

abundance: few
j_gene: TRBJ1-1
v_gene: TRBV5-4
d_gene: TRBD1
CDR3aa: CASSQTGGTEAFF
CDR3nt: TGTGCCAGCAGCCAAACAGGGGGCACTGAAGCTTTCTTT

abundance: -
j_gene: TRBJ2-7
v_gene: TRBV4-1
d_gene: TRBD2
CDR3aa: CASSQVSGFSYEQYF
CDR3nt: TGCGCCAGCAGCCAGGTTAGCGGGTTCTCCTACGAGCAGTACTTC

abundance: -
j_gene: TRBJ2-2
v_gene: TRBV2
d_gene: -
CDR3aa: CASTIGAGELFF
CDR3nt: TGTGCCAGCACAATCGGAGCGGGGGAGCTGTTTTTT

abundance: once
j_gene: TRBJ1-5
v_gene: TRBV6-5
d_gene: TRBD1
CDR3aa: CASQTTGVNQPQHF
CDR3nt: TGTGCCAGCCAGACGACAGGGGTCAATCAGCCCCAGCATTTT

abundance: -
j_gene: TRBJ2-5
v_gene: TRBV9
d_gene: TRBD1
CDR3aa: CASSLRGGQGMETQYF
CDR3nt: TGTGCCAGCAGCCTTAGGGGAGGACAGGGGATGGAGACCCAGTACTTC

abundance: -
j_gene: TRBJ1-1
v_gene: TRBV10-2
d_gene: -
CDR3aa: CASSEGSGMGSTEAFF
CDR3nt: TGCGCCAGCAGTGAGGGCTCGGGGATGGGTAGCACTGAAGCTTTCTTT

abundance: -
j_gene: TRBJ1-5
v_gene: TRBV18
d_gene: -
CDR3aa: CASSPAYSNQPQHF
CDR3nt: TGTGCCAGCTCACCAGCCTATAGCAATCAGCCCCAGCATTTT

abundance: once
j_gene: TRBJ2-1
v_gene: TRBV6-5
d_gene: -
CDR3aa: CASSYDGGPYNEQFF
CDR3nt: TGTGCCAGCAGTTACGACGGGGGGCCCTACAATGAGCAGTTCTTC

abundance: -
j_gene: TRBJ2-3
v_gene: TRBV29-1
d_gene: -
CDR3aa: CSTKQGANTDTQYF
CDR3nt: TGCAGCACAAAGCAGGGCGCTAACACAGATACGCAGTATTTT

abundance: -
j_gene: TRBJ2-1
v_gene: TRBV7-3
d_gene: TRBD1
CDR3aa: CASSSSTGSAPLSYNEQFF
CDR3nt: TGTGCCAGCAGCTCCTCGACAGGGTCGGCACCATTGAGCTACAATGAGCAGTTCTTC

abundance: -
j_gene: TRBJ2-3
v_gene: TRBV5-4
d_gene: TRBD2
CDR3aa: CASSLASGRTTDTQYF
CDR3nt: TGTGCCAGCAGCTTGGCTAGCGGGAGGACCACAGATACGCAGTATTTT

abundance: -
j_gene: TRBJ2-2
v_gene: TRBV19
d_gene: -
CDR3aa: CASSRGDTGELFF
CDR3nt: TGTGCCAGTAGTAGGGGCGACACCGGGGAGCTGTTTTTT

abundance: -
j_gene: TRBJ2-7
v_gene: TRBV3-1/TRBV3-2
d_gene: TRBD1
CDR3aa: CASSRWTGGRNRHEQYF
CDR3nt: TGTGCCAGCAGCCGATGGACAGGGGGCCGAAATCGCCACGAGCAGTACTTC

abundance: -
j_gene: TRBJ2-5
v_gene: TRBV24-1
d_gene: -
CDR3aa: CATSVGLTRDRETQYF
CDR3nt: TGTGCCACCAGTGTAGGGTTGACTAGGGATCGAGAGACCCAGTACTTC

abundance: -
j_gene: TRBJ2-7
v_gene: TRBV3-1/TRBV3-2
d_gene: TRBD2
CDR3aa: CASSRQRGPYEQYF
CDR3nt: TGTGCCAGCAGCCGCCAGCGGGGACCCTACGAGCAGTACTTC

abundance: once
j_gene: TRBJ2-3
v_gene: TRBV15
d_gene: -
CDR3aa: CATSRSTGSLREDTQYF
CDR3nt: TGTGCCACCAGCAGATCCACCGGGTCTCTTAGAGAAGATACGCAGTATTTT

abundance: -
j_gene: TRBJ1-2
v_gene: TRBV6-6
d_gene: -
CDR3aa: CASSSRGEAYGYTF
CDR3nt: TGTGCCAGCAGTTCTAGAGGGGAGGCATATGGCTACACCTTC

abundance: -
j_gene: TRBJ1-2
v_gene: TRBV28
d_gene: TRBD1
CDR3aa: CASKSSSGQGFYGYTF
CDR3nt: TGTGCCAGCAAATCGTCTTCAGGACAGGGATTCTATGGCTACACCTTC

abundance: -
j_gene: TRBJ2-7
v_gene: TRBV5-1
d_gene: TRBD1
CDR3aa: CASREGTGSYEQYF
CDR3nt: TGCGCCAGCAGAGAAGGGACAGGGTCCTACGAGCAGTACTTC

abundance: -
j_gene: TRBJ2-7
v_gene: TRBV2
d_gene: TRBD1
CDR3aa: CASTETGDYEQYF
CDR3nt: TGTGCCAGCACCGAAACAGGGGACTACGAGCAGTACTTC

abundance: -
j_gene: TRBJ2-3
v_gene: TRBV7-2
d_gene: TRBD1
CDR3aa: CASSLAPTGGTDTQYF
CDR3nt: TGTGCCAGCAGCTTAGCGCCCACAGGGGGGACAGATACGCAGTATTTT

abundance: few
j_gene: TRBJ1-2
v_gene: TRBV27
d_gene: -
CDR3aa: CASSPVYRDGYTF
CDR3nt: TGTGCCAGCAGTCCGGTATACAGGGATGGCTACACCTTC

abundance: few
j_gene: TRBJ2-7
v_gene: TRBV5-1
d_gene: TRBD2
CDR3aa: CASTLAGGREQYF
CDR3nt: TGCGCCAGCACTCTAGCGGGAGGTCGGGAGCAGTACTTC

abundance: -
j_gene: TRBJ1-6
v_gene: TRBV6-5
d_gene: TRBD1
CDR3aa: CASSQGTGQSPLHF
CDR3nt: TGTGCCAGCAGCCAAGGGACAGGGCAATCACCCCTCCACTTT

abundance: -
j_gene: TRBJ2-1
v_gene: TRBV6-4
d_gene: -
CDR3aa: CASSDSTGSSYEQFF
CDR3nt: TGTGCCAGCAGTGACTCGACGGGAAGTAGCTATGAGCAGTTCTTC

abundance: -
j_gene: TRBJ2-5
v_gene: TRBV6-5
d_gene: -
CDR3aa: CARKGGLVPQETQYF
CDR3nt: TGTGCCAGAAAAGGAGGGTTAGTTCCGCAAGAGACCCAGTACTTC

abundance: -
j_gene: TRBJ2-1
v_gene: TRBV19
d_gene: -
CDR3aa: CASSVSTSYNEQFF
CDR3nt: TGTGCCAGTAGTGTTTCTACCTCCTACAATGAGCAGTTCTTC

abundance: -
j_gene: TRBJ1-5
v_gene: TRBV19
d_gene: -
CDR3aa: CASSIAARAGNQPQHF
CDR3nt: TGTGCCAGTAGTATAGCCGCCAGGGCGGGAAATCAGCCCCAGCATTTT

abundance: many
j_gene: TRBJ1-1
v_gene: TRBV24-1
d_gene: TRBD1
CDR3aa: CATSDWTGEATEAFF
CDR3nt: TGTGCCACCAGTGACTGGACAGGGGAGGCTACTGAAGCTTTCTTT

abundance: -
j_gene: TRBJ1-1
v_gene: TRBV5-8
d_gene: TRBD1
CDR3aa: CASSTRGLRTEAFF
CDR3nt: TGTGCCAGCAGCACGAGGGGGCTCAGGACTGAAGCTTTCTTT

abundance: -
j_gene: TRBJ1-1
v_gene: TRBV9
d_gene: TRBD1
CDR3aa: CASSLGQGHVGAFF
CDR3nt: TGTGCCAGCAGCCTGGGACAGGGGCACGTAGGAGCTTTCTTT

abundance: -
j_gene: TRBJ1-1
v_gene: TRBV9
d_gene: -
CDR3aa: CASSVHLGGTEAFF
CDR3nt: TGTGCCAGCAGCGTCCACCTTGGGGGGACTGAAGCTTTCTTT

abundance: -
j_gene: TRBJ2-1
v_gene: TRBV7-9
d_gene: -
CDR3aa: CASSFLNEQFF
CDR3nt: TGTGCCAGCAGCTTCCTCAATGAGCAGTTCTTC

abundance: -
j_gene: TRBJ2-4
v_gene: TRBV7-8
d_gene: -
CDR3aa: CAITLGLAKNIQYF
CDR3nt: TGTGCCATCACTCTCGGGTTAGCCAAAAACATTCAGTACTTC

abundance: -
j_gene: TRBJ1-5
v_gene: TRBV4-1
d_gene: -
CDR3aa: CASSQAQGQSNQPQHF
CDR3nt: TGCGCCAGCAGCCAAGCCCAGGGACAAAGCAATCAGCCCCAGCATTTT